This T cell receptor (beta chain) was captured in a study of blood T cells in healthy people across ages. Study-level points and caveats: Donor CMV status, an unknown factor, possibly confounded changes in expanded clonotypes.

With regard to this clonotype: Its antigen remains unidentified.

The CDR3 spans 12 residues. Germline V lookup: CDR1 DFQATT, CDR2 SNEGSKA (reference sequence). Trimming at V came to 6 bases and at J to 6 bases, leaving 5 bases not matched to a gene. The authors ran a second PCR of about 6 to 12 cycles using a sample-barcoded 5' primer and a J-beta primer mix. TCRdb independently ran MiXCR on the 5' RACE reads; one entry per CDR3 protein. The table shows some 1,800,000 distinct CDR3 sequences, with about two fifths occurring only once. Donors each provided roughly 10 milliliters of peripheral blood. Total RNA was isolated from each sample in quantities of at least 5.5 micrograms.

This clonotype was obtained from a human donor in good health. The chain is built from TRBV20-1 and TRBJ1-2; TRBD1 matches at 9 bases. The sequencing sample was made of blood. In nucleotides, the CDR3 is TGCAGTGCGGAGGGGGACAGGGATGGCTACACCTTC. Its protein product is CSAEGDRDGYTF.